This T cell receptor beta chain was recorded in a study of cytotoxic CD8 clonotypes in ibrutinib-treated CLL. TCRdb's copy holds only in-frame clones and misses some; the assay was immunoSEQ multiplex PCR. In the table there are tens of thousands of clones, about 75% of which are singletons. Regarding this clone: Other DNA sequences of this sample code for an identical CDR3.

CDR1 and CDR2 (germline): MNHEY, SMNVEV (reference sequence). This CDR3 has 13 residues. Trimming stripped 0 bases from V and 1 base from J, with 3 bases between. With cryopreserved PBMCs as the source, roughly 1.8 micrograms of genomic DNA went to TCR beta libraries. The sequencing used PBMCs, collected after 24 months of ibrutinib treatment. V gene TRBV27 combines with J gene TRBJ1-1, with D unclear. The TCR comes from a human donor with chronic lymphocytic leukemia. CDR3 in amino acids: CASSLSRNTEAFF. The DNA for the CDR3 is TGTGCCAGCAGTTTATCAAGGAACACTGAAGCTTTCTTT.